This entry describes one T cell receptor beta chain. The source of the sample is a study of cytomegalovirus exposure and HLA in healthy donors. 60 Vbeta and 13 Jbeta primers were used in PCR. Assay: immunoSEQ multiplex PCR; the TCRdb copy retains only in-frame clones and omits some. This repertoire includes about 200,000 clones. The CDR3 runs 14 residues. Germline CDR1 is ENHRY and CDR2 is SYGVKD. V lost 6 bases to trimming and J lost 7 bases, with 15 bases between them. The chain combines TRBV10-3 with TRBJ2-2, with a weak D call TRBD2 (6 bases). The receptor was derived from a girl aged 2 to 10 in good health and CMV-seropositive. The specimen sequenced was PBMCs. Written as DNA, the CDR3 is TGTGCCATCAGGGAGGACTATCCGGGCGGGGAGCTGTTTTTT. It translates to CAIREDYPGGELFF.